Below are 9 T cell receptor beta chains sequenced from a single sample in a study of siplizumab effects on memory and regulatory T cells. Some clones are missing from TCRdb's copy, which holds only in-frame ones; the method was immunoSEQ multiplex PCR. The repertoire includes 90,000 to 110,000 clones, roughly 91% of them detected once, and approximately 0.32% sits in the top ten. The sequenced sample was CD4+ T cells sorted from blood. These receptors all come from a human donor in good health.

The CDR3: CASSLGSVNEQFF. CDR3 bases: TGTGCCAGCAGCTTAGGGTCCGTCAATGAGCAGTTCTTC. The V call is TRBV11-3, the J call TRBJ2-1; no reliable D call. Germline V gene sequence: CDR1 SGHNT, CDR2 YENEEA. Deletions cut 1 base from V and 6 bases from J, with 7 bases between. The CDR3 sequence is 13 residues long.

The J gene is TRBJ2-5, the V gene TRBV7-9; D possibly matches TRBD1 or TRBD2 (6 bases each). Trimming removed 3 bases at V and 5 bases at J, with 16 bases between. Germline assignment: CDR1 SEHNR and CDR2 FQNEAQ (reference sequence). The CDR3 spans 15 residues. The CDR3 reads CASSFVSGASETQYF. The CDR3 DNA reads TGTGCCAGCAGCTTTGTATCGGGGGCATCGGAGACCCAGTACTTC.

This rearrangement joins TRBV9 to TRBJ2-5; 11 nucleotides match TRBD2. With 0 bases clipped from V and 4 bases from J, the junction kept 2 bases outside the gene matches. The CDR3 is made up of 15 amino acids. CDR1 is SGDLS, CDR2 YYNGEE, per germline. CDR3 nucleotide sequence: TGTGCCAGCAGCGTAGATAGCGGGAGGGGAGAGACCCAGTACTTC. Translating gives CASSVDSGRGETQYF.

This sequence joins TRBV10-3 and TRBJ1-1; D might be TRBD1 (5 bases). V was shortened by 4 bases and J by 3 bases, with 15 bases between the two germline ends. Germline-derived CDR1 and CDR2 are ENHRY and SYGVKD. CDR3 size: 15 residues. The CDR3 spells CAISVSRGADTEAFF. The CDR3 nucleotides are TGTGCCATCAGTGTCAGTAGGGGCGCGGACACTGAAGCTTTCTTT.

The V and J genes are TRBV9 and TRBJ2-3; no definite D call. CDR1 and CDR2 from the germline V gene are SGDLS and YYNGEE. The length of the CDR3 is 14 residues. Trimming took off 2 bases at V and 7 bases at J, with 14 bases between the two ends. In DNA form, the CDR3 reads TGTGCCAGCAGCGTCTCCGGTACCTCAAATACGCAGTATTTT. It is translated as CASSVSGTSNTQYF.

This clone was counted once. CDR3 DNA: TGTGCCTGGAGCCGTGCGGGGGGGAATTCGCTGTACTTC. Translating gives CAWSRAGGNSLYF. The V gene is TRBV30, the J gene TRBJ2-7; 9 bases line up with TRBD2. CDR1 and CDR2 from the germline V gene are GTSNPN and SVGIG (reference sequence). The CDR3 has 13 residues. With 3 bases clipped from V and 12 bases from J, the junction kept 12 bases outside the gene matches.

This clone was observed a single time. The V call is TRBV5-4, the J call TRBJ2-5; 8 bases line up with TRBD1. This CDR3 spans 15 amino acids. The V gene end was trimmed by 0 bases and the J gene end by 5 bases; junction bases not matched to a gene: 6. Per the germline V gene, CDR1 is SGHNT and CDR2 is YYREEE (reference sequence). The CDR3 DNA reads TGTGCCAGCAGCTTGGAGGACAGGGCAGGGGAGACCCAGTACTTC. Its translation is CASSLEDRAGETQYF.

In regard to this clone: The junction does not match germline at one end; this may be a read error. The chain joins TRBV5-1 to TRBJ1-2, with 10 nucleotides matching TRBD1. The length of the CDR3 is 14 residues. From germline, CDR1 is SGHRS and CDR2 YFSETQ. The DNA of the CDR3 is TGCGCCAGCAGCCTGGGACAGGGGAACTCTGGCTACACCTTC. Translating it yields CASSLGQGNSGYTF.

The V call is TRBV1, the J call TRBJ1-4. TRBV1 has pseudogene status. CDR3 length: 17 residues. CDR3 region: CTSSQSLKESGNEKLFF. The DNA of the CDR3 is TGCACCAGCAGCCAGTCGTTAAAGGAGTCAGGTAATGAAAAACTGTTTTTT.